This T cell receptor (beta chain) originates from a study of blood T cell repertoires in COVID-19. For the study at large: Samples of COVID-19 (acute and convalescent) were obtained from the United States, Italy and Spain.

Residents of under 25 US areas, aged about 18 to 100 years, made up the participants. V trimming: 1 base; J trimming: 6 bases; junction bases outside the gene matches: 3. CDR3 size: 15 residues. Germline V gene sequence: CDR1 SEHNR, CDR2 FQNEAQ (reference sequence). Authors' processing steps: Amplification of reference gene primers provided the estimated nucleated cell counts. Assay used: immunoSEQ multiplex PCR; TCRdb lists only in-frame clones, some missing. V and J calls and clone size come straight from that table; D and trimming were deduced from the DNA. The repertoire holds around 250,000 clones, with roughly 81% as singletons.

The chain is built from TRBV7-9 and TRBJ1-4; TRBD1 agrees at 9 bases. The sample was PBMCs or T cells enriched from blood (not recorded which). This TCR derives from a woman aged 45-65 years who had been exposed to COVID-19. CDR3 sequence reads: CASSLGTGDDEKLFF. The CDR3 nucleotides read TGTGCCAGCAGCTTAGGGACAGGGGATGATGAAAAACTGTTTTTT.